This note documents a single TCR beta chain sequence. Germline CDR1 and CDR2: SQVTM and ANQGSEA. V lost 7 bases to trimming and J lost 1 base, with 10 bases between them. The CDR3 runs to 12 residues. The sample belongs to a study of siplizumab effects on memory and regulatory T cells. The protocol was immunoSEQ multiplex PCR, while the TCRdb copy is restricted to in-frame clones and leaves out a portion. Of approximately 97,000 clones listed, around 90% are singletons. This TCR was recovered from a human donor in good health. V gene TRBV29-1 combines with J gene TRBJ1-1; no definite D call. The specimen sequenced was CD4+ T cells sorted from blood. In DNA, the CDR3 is TGCAGCGCCCGAAGGGCGAACACTGAAGCTTTCTTT. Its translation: CSARRANTEAFF.